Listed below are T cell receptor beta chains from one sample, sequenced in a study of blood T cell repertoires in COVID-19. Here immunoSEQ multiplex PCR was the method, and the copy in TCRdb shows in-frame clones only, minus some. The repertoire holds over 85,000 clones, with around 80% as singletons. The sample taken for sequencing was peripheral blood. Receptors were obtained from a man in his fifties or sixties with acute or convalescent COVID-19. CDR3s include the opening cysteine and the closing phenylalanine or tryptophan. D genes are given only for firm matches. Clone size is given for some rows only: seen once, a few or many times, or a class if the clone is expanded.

CDR3aa: CASRGSRGRTEAFF
CDR3nt: TGTGCCAGCAGGGGGAGCAGGGGGCGTACTGAAGCTTTCTTT
abundance: NA
d_gene: TRBD1
v_gene: TRBV25-1
j_gene: TRBJ1-1

CDR3aa: CASSQDGTASYEQYF
CDR3nt: TGTGCCAGCAGCCAAGACGGGACAGCCTCCTACGAGCAGTACTTC
abundance: few
d_gene: TRBD1
v_gene: TRBV4-2
j_gene: TRBJ2-7

CDR3aa: CASSLVGLAATDTQYF
CDR3nt: TGCGCCAGCAGCTTGGTGGGACTAGCGGCCACAGATACGCAGTATTTT
abundance: once
d_gene: TRBD2
v_gene: TRBV5-1
j_gene: TRBJ2-3

CDR3aa: CASSLSAGGTGNSPLHF
CDR3nt: TGTGCCAGCAGCTTATCGGCAGGGGGTACGGGTAATTCACCCCTCCACTTT
abundance: NA
d_gene: TRBD1
v_gene: TRBV7-9
j_gene: TRBJ1-6

CDR3aa: CASSTTGQGLYEQYF
CDR3nt: TGTGCCAGCAGCACAACGGGACAGGGTCTCTACGAGCAGTACTTC
abundance: NA
d_gene: NA
v_gene: TRBV21-1
j_gene: TRBJ2-7

CDR3aa: CASSYSSGSGSYEQYF
CDR3nt: TGTGCCAGCAGTTACTCGTCAGGGTCGGGCTCCTACGAGCAGTACTTC
abundance: once
d_gene: NA
v_gene: TRBV6-6
j_gene: TRBJ2-7

CDR3aa: CSVAGPNQPQHF
CDR3nt: TGCAGCGTTGCAGGTCCCAATCAGCCCCAGCATTTT
abundance: few
d_gene: NA
v_gene: TRBV29-1
j_gene: TRBJ1-5

CDR3aa: CASRKAQGTDTQYF
CDR3nt: TGCGCCAGCAGAAAGGCGCAGGGAACAGATACGCAGTATTTT
abundance: NA
d_gene: NA
v_gene: TRBV5-1
j_gene: TRBJ2-3

CDR3aa: CASSFRFAKTEAFF
CDR3nt: TGCGCCAGCAGCTTTCGTTTCGCGAAGACTGAAGCTTTCTTT
abundance: NA
d_gene: NA
v_gene: TRBV5-1
j_gene: TRBJ1-1

CDR3aa: CASSLVGLGLSSYNSPLHF
CDR3nt: TGCGCCAGCAGCTTGGTCGGACTGGGACTGAGCTCCTATAATTCACCCCTCCACTTT
abundance: NA
d_gene: NA
v_gene: TRBV5-1
j_gene: TRBJ1-6

CDR3aa: CASSTPGQITDTQYF
CDR3nt: TGTGCCAGCAGTACGCCGGGACAGATAACAGATACGCAGTATTTT
abundance: NA
d_gene: TRBD1
v_gene: TRBV28
j_gene: TRBJ2-3

CDR3aa: CASSDRQDGLGGYTF
CDR3nt: TGTGCCAGCAGTGACAGACAGGATGGGTTAGGTGGCTACACCTTC
abundance: NA
d_gene: NA
v_gene: TRBV6-1
j_gene: TRBJ1-2

CDR3aa: CASRDGQGAAEKLFF
CDR3nt: TGCGCCAGCAGGGATGGACAGGGGGCAGCTGAAAAACTGTTTTTT
abundance: NA
d_gene: TRBD1
v_gene: TRBV5-1
j_gene: TRBJ1-4

CDR3aa: CASSFGDSGTQETQYF
CDR3nt: TGCGCCAGCAGCTTTGGGGATAGCGGGACACAAGAGACCCAGTACTTC
abundance: NA
d_gene: TRBD2
v_gene: TRBV5-1
j_gene: TRBJ2-5

CDR3aa: CASREEGGTSTEAFF
CDR3nt: TGTGCCAGCAGGGAGGAAGGGGGAACTTCCACTGAAGCTTTCTTT
abundance: NA
d_gene: NA
v_gene: TRBV2
j_gene: TRBJ1-1

CDR3aa: CASQGQVGADTQYF
CDR3nt: TGTGCCAGCCAGGGACAGGTCGGGGCAGATACGCAGTATTTT
abundance: NA
d_gene: TRBD1
v_gene: TRBV18
j_gene: TRBJ2-3

CDR3aa: CASSQGWGGTEAFF
CDR3nt: TGCGCCAGCAGCCAAGGTTGGGGGGGCACTGAAGCTTTCTTT
abundance: NA
d_gene: NA
v_gene: TRBV4-1
j_gene: TRBJ1-1

CDR3aa: CASSQPGGGELFF
CDR3nt: TGTGCCAGCAGTCAGCCAGGTGGCGGGGAGCTGTTTTTT
abundance: NA
d_gene: NA
v_gene: TRBV2
j_gene: TRBJ2-2

CDR3aa: CASSLARQSQETQYF
CDR3nt: TGCGCCAGCAGCTTGGCCAGACAGTCCCAAGAGACCCAGTACTTC
abundance: NA
d_gene: NA
v_gene: TRBV5-1
j_gene: TRBJ2-5

CDR3aa: CASSQDVTGGKAFF
CDR3nt: TGTGCCAGCAGCCAAGACGTGACAGGAGGAAAAGCTTTCTTT
abundance: NA
d_gene: NA
v_gene: TRBV3-1/TRBV3-2
j_gene: TRBJ1-1

CDR3aa: CASSYTQILNTEAFF
CDR3nt: TGTGCCAGCAGTTATACCCAGATCTTGAACACTGAAGCTTTCTTT
abundance: NA
d_gene: NA
v_gene: TRBV6-2/TRBV6-3
j_gene: TRBJ1-1

CDR3aa: CASRGQGGYSPLHF
CDR3nt: TGCGCCAGCAGGGGACAGGGGGGTTATTCACCCCTCCACTTT
abundance: NA
d_gene: TRBD1
v_gene: TRBV5-1
j_gene: TRBJ1-6

CDR3aa: CASSLLGTLNYNEQFF
CDR3nt: TGTGCCAGCAGCTTGCTAGGGACACTGAACTACAATGAGCAGTTCTTC
abundance: NA
d_gene: NA
v_gene: TRBV5-6
j_gene: TRBJ2-1

CDR3aa: CASSPPGRDFYGYTF
CDR3nt: TGTGCCAGTAGTCCACCAGGCCGGGACTTCTATGGCTACACCTTC
abundance: NA
d_gene: NA
v_gene: TRBV19
j_gene: TRBJ1-2

CDR3aa: CASAWTSGEETQYF
CDR3nt: TGCGCCTCCGCTTGGACTAGCGGGGAAGAGACCCAGTACTTC
abundance: NA
d_gene: TRBD2
v_gene: TRBV5-1
j_gene: TRBJ2-5

CDR3aa: CASSEQGYGYTF
CDR3nt: TGTGCCAGCAGTGAACAGGGCTATGGCTACACCTTC
abundance: NA
d_gene: NA
v_gene: TRBV25-1
j_gene: TRBJ1-2

CDR3aa: CASSKTGTGGVGYTF
CDR3nt: TGTGCCAGCAGTAAAACCGGGACAGGGGGCGTGGGCTACACCTTC
abundance: NA
d_gene: TRBD1
v_gene: TRBV6-5
j_gene: TRBJ1-2

CDR3aa: CASSTATTRVNTEAFF
CDR3nt: TGTGCCAGCAGCACGGCGACAACACGCGTGAACACTGAAGCTTTCTTT
abundance: NA
d_gene: NA
v_gene: TRBV3-1/TRBV3-2
j_gene: TRBJ1-1

CDR3aa: CASSRDYGVRQTTNEKLFF
CDR3nt: TGTGCCAGCAGCCGAGACTATGGGGTTAGACAGACAACTAATGAAAAACTGTTTTTT
abundance: NA
d_gene: NA
v_gene: TRBV3-1/TRBV3-2
j_gene: TRBJ1-4

CDR3aa: CASSQEALYEQYF
CDR3nt: TGCGCCAGCAGCCAAGAGGCTCTTTACGAGCAGTACTTC
abundance: NA
d_gene: NA
v_gene: TRBV4-3
j_gene: TRBJ2-7

CDR3aa: CASSPSAQLAGIETQYF
CDR3nt: TGTGCCAGCAGCCCGTCGGCCCAGTTAGCGGGGATCGAGACCCAGTACTTC
abundance: NA
d_gene: TRBD2
v_gene: TRBV5-5
j_gene: TRBJ2-5

CDR3aa: CASSGTGQRYEQYF
CDR3nt: TGTGCCAGCAGTGGAACGGGACAGCGATACGAGCAGTACTTC
abundance: NA
d_gene: TRBD1
v_gene: TRBV6-6
j_gene: TRBJ2-7

CDR3aa: CASSSSGGGNNEQFF
CDR3nt: TGTGCTAGTTCATCTAGCGGGGGGGGGAACAATGAGCAGTTCTTC
abundance: NA
d_gene: TRBD2
v_gene: TRBV12-5
j_gene: TRBJ2-1

CDR3aa: CASSQESKSGKLFF
CDR3nt: TGTGCCAGCAGCCAAGAATCTAAGAGTGGAAAACTGTTTTTT
abundance: NA
d_gene: NA
v_gene: TRBV14
j_gene: TRBJ1-4

CDR3aa: CASSSTGGGSLETQYF
CDR3nt: TGTGCCAGCAGTTCGACAGGGGGCGGCTCATTGGAGACCCAGTACTTC
abundance: NA
d_gene: TRBD1
v_gene: TRBV6-5
j_gene: TRBJ2-5

CDR3aa: CASSSGQGDYGYTF
CDR3nt: TGCGCCAGCAGCTCCGGACAGGGGGACTATGGCTACACCTTC
abundance: NA
d_gene: TRBD1
v_gene: TRBV5-1
j_gene: TRBJ1-2

CDR3aa: CASSLRGEQFF
CDR3nt: TGTGCCAGCAGTTTAAGGGGGGAGCAGTTCTTC
abundance: NA
d_gene: NA
v_gene: TRBV28
j_gene: TRBJ2-1

CDR3aa: CASSLQERGEKLFF
CDR3nt: TGCGCCAGCAGCCTACAGGAAAGGGGTGAAAAACTGTTTTTT
abundance: NA
d_gene: NA
v_gene: TRBV4-3
j_gene: TRBJ1-4

CDR3aa: CASPEGGGSRILTLDQPQHF
CDR3nt: TGTGCCAGTCCAGAAGGGGGAGGGAGCAGGATCTTAACCTTGGATCAGCCCCAGCATTTT
abundance: NA
d_gene: NA
v_gene: TRBV27
j_gene: TRBJ1-5

CDR3aa: CASSRREGVGPQHF
CDR3nt: TGTGCCAGCAGTCGCCGGGAAGGAGTTGGACCCCAGCATTTT
abundance: NA
d_gene: NA
v_gene: TRBV27
j_gene: TRBJ1-5

CDR3aa: CASSMDRVAKNIQYF
CDR3nt: TGTGCCAGTAGTATGGACAGGGTAGCCAAAAACATTCAGTACTTC
abundance: NA
d_gene: TRBD1
v_gene: TRBV19
j_gene: TRBJ2-4

CDR3aa: CASSLGFRGPGNTIYF
CDR3nt: TGCGCCAGCAGCTTGGGCTTCAGGGGGCCTGGAAACACCATATATTTT
abundance: NA
d_gene: TRBD1
v_gene: TRBV5-1
j_gene: TRBJ1-3

CDR3aa: CASSQGQGAREKLFF
CDR3nt: TGCGCCAGCAGCCAGGGACAGGGGGCTCGGGAAAAACTGTTTTTT
abundance: NA
d_gene: TRBD1
v_gene: TRBV4-1
j_gene: TRBJ1-4

CDR3aa: CASSKTGYGYTF
CDR3nt: TGTGCCAGCAGCAAGACAGGCTATGGCTACACCTTC
abundance: NA
d_gene: NA
v_gene: TRBV5-6
j_gene: TRBJ1-2

CDR3aa: CASSPKSASVIPDTQYF
CDR3nt: TGTGCCAGCAGTCCTAAATCGGCTAGCGTGATCCCAGATACGCAGTATTTT
abundance: few
d_gene: NA
v_gene: TRBV7-2
j_gene: TRBJ2-3

CDR3aa: CASSPPIGTGWNLGQPQHF
CDR3nt: TGTGCCAGCAGTCCTCCCATCGGGACAGGGTGGAACCTAGGTCAGCCCCAGCATTTT
abundance: few
d_gene: TRBD1
v_gene: TRBV28
j_gene: TRBJ1-5

CDR3aa: CASSTGQGVSLISNQPQHF
CDR3nt: TGTGCCAGTAGTACCGGACAGGGGGTATCCCTTATTAGCAATCAGCCCCAGCATTTT
abundance: NA
d_gene: TRBD1
v_gene: TRBV19
j_gene: TRBJ1-5

CDR3aa: CASSEAGGPDSPLHF
CDR3nt: TGTGCCAGCAGTGAAGCAGGGGGCCCGGATTCACCCCTCCACTTT
abundance: NA
d_gene: TRBD1
v_gene: TRBV6-1
j_gene: TRBJ1-6

CDR3aa: CASSSVTPRSGNTIYF
CDR3nt: TGTGCCAGCAGCTCGGTGACACCTCGCTCTGGAAACACCATATATTTT
abundance: NA
d_gene: NA
v_gene: TRBV5-4
j_gene: TRBJ1-3

CDR3aa: CASSQRVNTEAFF
CDR3nt: TGTGCCAGCAGCCAACGGGTGAACACTGAAGCTTTCTTT
abundance: NA
d_gene: NA
v_gene: TRBV3-1/TRBV3-2
j_gene: TRBJ1-1

CDR3aa: CASSLSTGPFTDTQYF
CDR3nt: TGTGCCAGCAGTTTATCCACAGGGCCATTCACAGATACGCAGTATTTT
abundance: NA
d_gene: NA
v_gene: TRBV27
j_gene: TRBJ2-3

CDR3aa: CASRSFGANVLTF
CDR3nt: TGTGCCAGCAGGTCGTTTGGGGCCAACGTCCTGACTTTC
abundance: NA
d_gene: NA
v_gene: TRBV6-6
j_gene: TRBJ2-6

CDR3aa: CASSKTRDRGQNEKLFF
CDR3nt: TGTGCCAGCAGCAAAACCCGGGACAGGGGGCAGAATGAAAAACTGTTTTTT
abundance: few
d_gene: NA
v_gene: TRBV21-1
j_gene: TRBJ1-4

CDR3aa: CASSGVSGLINQPQHF
CDR3nt: TGTGCCAGCTCAGGGGTCTCAGGACTGATCAATCAGCCCCAGCATTTT
abundance: NA
d_gene: NA
v_gene: TRBV18
j_gene: TRBJ1-5

CDR3aa: CASSIRNANTGELFF
CDR3nt: TGTGCCAGTAGTATCAGAAACGCGAACACCGGGGAGCTGTTTTTT
abundance: once
d_gene: NA
v_gene: TRBV19
j_gene: TRBJ2-2

CDR3aa: CASSLVGQSPIRYGYTF
CDR3nt: TGTGCCAGCAGCTTAGTGGGACAGAGCCCCATCCGCTATGGCTACACCTTC
abundance: NA
d_gene: TRBD1
v_gene: TRBV7-9
j_gene: TRBJ1-2

CDR3aa: CASSESGTWTKETQYF
CDR3nt: TGTGCCAGCAGTGAATCGGGGACATGGACAAAAGAGACCCAGTACTTC
abundance: NA
d_gene: NA
v_gene: TRBV25-1
j_gene: TRBJ2-5

CDR3aa: CAWSPLRQGINYGYTF
CDR3nt: TGTGCCTGGAGCCCCCTACGACAAGGAATTAACTATGGCTACACCTTC
abundance: NA
d_gene: NA
v_gene: TRBV30
j_gene: TRBJ1-2

CDR3aa: CAISETFSDGYTF
CDR3nt: TGTGCCATCAGTGAGACCTTTTCGGATGGCTACACCTTC
abundance: NA
d_gene: NA
v_gene: TRBV10-3
j_gene: TRBJ1-2

CDR3aa: CASSHPRDSRKNTEAFF
CDR3nt: TGTGCCAGCAGCCACCCCCGGGACAGTCGAAAGAACACTGAAGCTTTCTTT
abundance: NA
d_gene: TRBD1
v_gene: TRBV4-2
j_gene: TRBJ1-1